These 29 T cell receptor beta chains share one sample of origin, sequenced in a study of shared clonotypes between healthy human individuals. The data were produced by immunoSEQ multiplex PCR, yet TCRdb's version contains in-frame clones alone and is incomplete. The data show approximately 2.4 million clones, approximately 94% seen once. What was sequenced was naive CD4+ T cells sorted from blood. Regarding subset: CD45RA+ positively selected. These receptors were obtained from a man between 18 and 35 years old in good health.

The chain combines TRBV5-5 with TRBJ1-3, with TRBD1 as a possible D gene (6 bases). V was clipped by 0 bases and J by 2 bases, with 9 bases between them. Germline lookup yields CDR1 SGHKS and CDR2 YYEKEE (reference sequence). The length of the CDR3 is 15 residues. CDR3 nucleotide sequence: TGTGCCAGCAGCTTGGAGGCAGGGGCTGGAAACACCATATATTTT. Its translation: CASSLEAGAGNTIYF.

The chain joins TRBV4-1 to TRBJ1-5; D gene ambiguous. Per germline, CDR1 MGHRA and CDR2 YSYEKL. Trimming cost V 4 bases and J 2 bases, with 15 bases left between them. The CDR3 is 16 amino acids. The CDR3 sequence: CASSPPDGIGNQPQHF. CDR3 sequence (DNA): TGCGCCAGCAGCCCTCCCGACGGTATAGGCAATCAGCCCCAGCATTTT.

The CDR3: CASSEPKRETQYF. The CDR3 coding sequence is TGTGCCAGCAGTGAACCTAAGAGAGAGACCCAGTACTTC. This rearrangement joins TRBV25-1 to TRBJ2-5, with unresolved D. This CDR3 has 13 amino acids. Germline loops: CDR1 MGHDK, CDR2 SYGVNS. Between the trimmed V and J ends, which lost 2 bases and 4 bases, there was a span of 8 bases. Full variable domain (missing parts from reference TRBV25-1 and TRBJ2-5): EADIYQTPRYLVIGTGKKITLECSQTMGHDKMYWYQQDPGMELHLIHYSYGVNSTEKGDLSSESTVSRIRTEHFPLTLESARPSHTSQYLCASSEPKRETQYFGPGTRLLVL.

The CDR3 coding sequence is TGTGCCAGCAGCTCCGGTAGCGGGGGGGCAGCAGATACGCAGTATTTT. It is translated as CASSSGSGGAADTQYF. The rearrangement links TRBV11-2 to TRBJ2-3, with 11 bases fitting TRBD2. CDR1 and CDR2 (germline): SGHAT, FQNNGV. CDR3 size: 16 residues. V lost 4 bases to trimming and J lost 4 bases; unmatched junction nucleotides: 7.

CDR3 DNA: TGTGCCAGCAGCTTAGATCTAAAATCCGGGGAGCTGTTTTTT. This translates into CASSLDLKSGELFF. The V and J genes are TRBV11-2 and TRBJ2-2; D gene ambiguous. CDR3 size: 14 residues. In germline, CDR1 is SGHAT, CDR2 FQNNGV. Between the trimmed V and J ends, which lost 0 bases and 6 bases, there was a span of 8 bases. The full variable domain, completed using reference TRBV11-2 and TRBJ2-2, is EAGVAQSPRYKIIEKRQSVAFWCNPISGHATLYWYQQILGQGPKLLIQFQNNGVVDDSQLPKDRFSAERLKGVDSTLKIQPAKLEDSAVYLCASSLDLKSGELFFGEGSRLTVL.

The V and J genes are TRBV10-3 and TRBJ1-4, with no clear D. This CDR3 contains 13 residues. Trimming left V 8 bases short and J 3 bases short, with 10 bases between. Germline lookup yields CDR1 ENHRY and CDR2 SYGVKD. The CDR3 DNA follows: TGTGCCATCGCGGGCCAGCCTAATGAAAAACTGTTTTTT. Protein sequence: CAIAGQPNEKLFF.

V usage is TRBV28 and J usage is TRBJ2-5; 7 bases agree with TRBD2. J gave up 7 bases and V 3 bases, and 5 bases lay outside the gene matches. CDR1 is MDHEN and CDR2 is SYDVKM in the germline V gene. The CDR3 has 13 amino acids. CDR3 residues: CASSLTSPRTQYF. CDR3 DNA sequence: TGTGCCAGCAGTTTGACTAGCCCTCGGACCCAGTACTTC.

The V call is TRBV6-1, the J call TRBJ1-2; 9 nucleotides line up with TRBD1. V gave up 6 bases and J gave up 5 bases; unmatched junction bases: 10. This CDR3 is built from 15 residues. The germline CDR1 and CDR2 sequences are MNHNS and SASEGT. The CDR3 sequence is CASRGDREVRYGYTF. The CDR3 nucleotides read TGTGCCAGCAGGGGGGACAGGGAAGTGAGATATGGCTACACCTTC.

This rearrangement joins TRBV9 to TRBJ1-6; the D gene is possibly TRBD1 (5 bases). The CDR3 is 15 amino acids. Between the trimmed V and J ends, which lost 4 bases and 7 bases, there was a span of 15 bases. From germline, CDR1 is SGDLS and CDR2 YYNGEE. As DNA, the CDR3 is TGTGCCAGCAGCCGTGGGGGAGTGGGAAATTCACCCCTCCACTTT. The encoded protein is CASSRGGVGNSPLHF.

This clone was picked up a small number of times. V is TRBV5-1 and J is TRBJ1-1; D is unresolved. The CDR3 extends over 14 amino acids. In germline, CDR1 is SGHRS, CDR2 YFSETQ. Trimming took off 4 bases at V and 0 bases at J, with 10 bases between the two ends. CDR3 nucleotides: TGCGCCAGCAGCCAAGGACCGGTGAACACTGAAGCTTTCTTT. Translating gives CASSQGPVNTEAFF.

In DNA form, the CDR3 reads TGTGCCAGTAGTACAGGATGGACTAGGGCGGGAGGCCTACGGTACAATGAGCAGTTCTTC. Translating it yields CASSTGWTRAGGLRYNEQFF. This chain connects TRBV19 to TRBJ2-1; 8 bases agree with TRBD2. V lost 4 bases to trimming and J lost 4 bases; unmatched junction nucleotides: 21. Per the germline V gene, CDR1 is LNHDA and CDR2 is SQIVND (reference sequence). The CDR3 consists of 20 residues. The full variable domain, its missing parts supplied by reference TRBV19 and TRBJ2-1, is DGGITQSPKYLFRKEGQNVTLSCEQNLNHDAMYWYRQDPGQGLRLIYYSQIVNDFQKGDIAEGYSVSREKKESFPLTVTSAQKNPTAFYLCASSTGWTRAGGLRYNEQFFGPGTRLTVL.

The chain combines TRBV7-2 with TRBJ2-7; 8 nucleotides match TRBD1. From germline, CDR1 is SGHTA and CDR2 FQGNSA. J gave up 9 bases and V 1 base, and 14 bases lay outside the gene matches. This CDR3 is built from 16 residues. The CDR3 bases are TGTGCCAGCAGCTTAGTTTCCGGGACAGGACCGACGAGGCAGTACTTC. Translated, it gives CASSLVSGTGPTRQYF.

V is TRBV5-1 and J is TRBJ2-5; 7 bases are shared with TRBD1. With V trimmed by 4 bases and J by 9 bases, 9 bases remained unmatched. The germline V gene has CDR1 SGHRS and CDR2 YFSETQ. This CDR3 has 13 amino acids. The CDR3 here is CASSTQGTSAQYF. DNA of the CDR3: TGCGCCAGCAGCACACAGGGGACGTCGGCCCAGTACTTC.

This clone was seen a single time. The gene calls are TRBV30 and TRBJ2-6, with unresolved D. The V and J ends lost 4 bases and 5 bases respectively, with 15 bases between them. CDR1 is GTSNPN, CDR2 SVGIG, per germline (reference sequence). The CDR3 is 15 amino acids. The CDR3 coding sequence is TGTGCCTGGATCGCTGCAGGCCAATGGGCCAACGTCCTGACTTTC. Amino acid sequence: CAWIAAGQWANVLTF.

The chain is built from TRBV7-8 and TRBJ2-2; D is perhaps TRBD2 (7 bases). The germline V gene encodes CDR1 SGHVS and CDR2 FQNEAQ. The CDR3 consists of 17 residues. Trimming took 5 bases from V and 0 from J, leaving 16 bases between them. The CDR3 region is CASSPRTRGANTGELFF. Here the CDR3 DNA reads TGTGCCAGCAGCCCACGGACTAGGGGGGCGAACACCGGGGAGCTGTTTTTT.

Concerning this clone: This sample also contains other DNA sequences that code for the same CDR3. This rearrangement joins TRBV29-1 to TRBJ2-7; 7 positions agree with TRBD1. Germline lookup yields CDR1 SQVTM and CDR2 ANQGSEA. The CDR3 is 13 amino acids. The trim removed 4 bases at V and 2 bases at J, leaving 5 bases unmatched. The CDR3 spells CSVGGQGAYEQYF. The CDR3 DNA sequence: TGCAGCGTTGGGGGCCAGGGGGCCTACGAGCAGTACTTC.

The chain employs TRBV7-9 and TRBJ2-7; a possible D gene is TRBD2 (7 bases). Trimming took 4 bases from V and 5 from J, leaving 15 bases between them. CDR3 length: 14 residues. Germline CDR1 is SEHNR and CDR2 is FQNEAQ (reference sequence). CDR3 loop: CASSSLGGQDEQYF. The CDR3 coding sequence is TGTGCCAGCAGCTCACTGGGGGGGCAGGACGAGCAGTACTTC.

The chain combines TRBV9 with TRBJ1-3; TRBD1 is a possible D gene (6 bases). V was clipped by 5 bases and J by 4 bases, with 10 bases between them. Germline V gene lookup returns CDR1 SGDLS and CDR2 YYNGEE. This CDR3 has 13 residues. The CDR3 sequence: CASRGASGNTIYF. The DNA of the CDR3 is TGTGCCAGCAGGGGGGCGTCCGGAAACACCATATATTTT.

A word on this clone: This CDR3 is also generated by other DNA sequences in the sample. The chain recombines TRBV9 with TRBJ1-1; D ambiguous. The CDR3 runs to 14 residues. V was trimmed by 0 bases and J by 1 base, leaving 7 bases between them. Germline loops: CDR1 SGDLS, CDR2 YYNGEE. The CDR3 sequence: CASSVGPANTEAFF. DNA for the CDR3: TGTGCCAGCAGCGTAGGGCCTGCGAACACTGAAGCTTTCTTT.

This sequence joins TRBV19 and TRBJ1-1; D remains ambiguous. Germline V gene sequence: CDR1 LNHDA, CDR2 SQIVND (reference sequence). V was pared by 3 bases and J by 5 bases, with 16 bases between. There are 15 residues in the CDR3. As DNA, the CDR3 is TGTGCCAGTAGTATTGAACGGTCTAGGGAAACTGAAGCTTTCTTT. This gives the protein CASSIERSRETEAFF.

CDR3 in DNA: TGTGCCATCAGTGACGGGGAGGGGCAGTACGAGCAGTACTTC. Amino acids: CAISDGEGQYEQYF. The chain has TRBV10-3 and TRBJ2-7, with 7 bases fitting TRBD2. Trimming took 3 bases from V and 4 from J; bases not matched to a gene: 6. The CDR3 totals 14 residues. Germline V lookup: CDR1 ENHRY, CDR2 SYGVKD.

This clone was seen only once. This chain connects TRBV5-4 to TRBJ2-7, with D perhaps TRBD2 (5 bases). V lost 2 bases and J 2 bases, leaving 11 bases between the germline ends. This CDR3 spans 14 amino acids. Looked up from germline, CDR1 is SGHNT and CDR2 is YYREEE (reference sequence). The CDR3: CASSFRGRTYEQYF. The CDR3 DNA follows: TGTGCCAGCAGCTTCCGGGGAAGGACCTACGAGCAGTACTTC.

The genes are TRBV19 and TRBJ2-7, with D possibly matching TRBD1 (6 bases). CDR3 length equals 13 residues. V was trimmed by 5 bases and J by 9 bases, leaving 17 bases between them. Germline V CDR1 and CDR2: LNHDA, SQIVND (reference sequence). The CDR3 bases are TGTGCCAGTAGTCCGCGGACAGATCGCGGGCAGTACTTC. Encoded protein: CASSPRTDRGQYF.

The chain uses TRBV4-2 and TRBJ2-7; tentative D call: TRBD2 (6 bases). This CDR3 has 14 amino acids. Germline values: CDR1 LGHNA, CDR2 YNFKEQ. Trimming took off 1 base at V and 3 bases at J, with 10 bases between the two ends. The CDR3 nucleotides read TGTGCCAGCAGCCAAGGGCGGGAAAGCTACGAGCAGTACTTC. Encoded protein: CASSQGRESYEQYF.

The chain joins TRBV4-1 to TRBJ2-7; no reliable D call. CDR3 length equals 15 residues. The V end was cut by 3 bases, the J end by 3 bases, with 15 bases between. Germline CDR1 MGHRA, CDR2 YSYEKL. The CDR3 spells CASSQANGPIYEQYF. For the CDR3, the DNA is TGCGCCAGCAGCCAGGCGAACGGGCCGATCTACGAGCAGTACTTC.

In the case of this clone: At the DNA level, this CDR3 is encoded by other sequences in the same sample as well. V usage is TRBV19 and J usage is TRBJ1-2; TRBD1 matches 7 bases. This CDR3 comprises 14 residues. Germline V gene sequence: CDR1 LNHDA, CDR2 SQIVND (reference sequence). Trimming took 7 bases from V and 2 from J; bases not matched to a gene: 7. The DNA for the CDR3 is TGTGCCAGTAAACCTACAGGGGCCAACTATGGCTACACCTTC. Translation gives CASKPTGANYGYTF.

The V gene is TRBV13, the J gene TRBJ1-6; no clear D gene. Per the germline V gene, CDR1 is PRHDT and CDR2 is FYEKMQ (reference sequence). This CDR3 contains 11 residues. V shed 6 bases and J shed 11 bases, with 8 bases lying between them. The CDR3 DNA reads TGTGCCAGCAGACCCCGACCACCCCTCCACTTT. This encodes CASRPRPPLHF.

The chain combines TRBV10-3 with TRBJ2-1; 10 bases line up with TRBD2. The CDR3 is made up of 15 amino acids. The V gene's germline CDR1 is ENHRY and CDR2 SYGVKD. J lost 10 bases, V lost 8 bases, and 14 bases had no gene match. The CDR3 sequence is CAISEAAGGLGEQFF. CDR3 nucleotides: TGTGCCATCTCTGAAGCAGCGGGGGGGCTTGGAGAGCAGTTCTTC.

The J gene is TRBJ1-6, the V gene TRBV19; 8 bases match TRBD1. CDR1 and CDR2 from the germline V gene are LNHDA and SQIVND (reference sequence). V was clipped by 7 bases and J by 10 bases; unmatched bases: 6. The CDR3 totals 13 residues. DNA of the CDR3: TGTGCCAGTAATGGACAGGGTTCCTCACCCCTCCACTTT. It codes for CASNGQGSSPLHF.